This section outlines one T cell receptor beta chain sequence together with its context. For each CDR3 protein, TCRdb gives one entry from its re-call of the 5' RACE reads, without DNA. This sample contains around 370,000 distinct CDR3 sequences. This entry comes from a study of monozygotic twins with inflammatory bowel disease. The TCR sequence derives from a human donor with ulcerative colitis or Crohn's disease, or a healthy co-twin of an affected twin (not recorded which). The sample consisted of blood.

The chain's CDR3 is CASSLSVDGELFF. V is TRBV5-1 and J is TRBJ2-2. This CDR3 is built from 13 residues. Germline CDR1 and CDR2: SGHRS and YFSETQ.